The rows below give T cell receptor beta chains drawn from one sample of a study of shared clonotypes between healthy human individuals. Produced via immunoSEQ multiplex PCR; TCRdb's table is partial and in-frame only. The data hold 450,000 or so clones, with more than 70% observed a single time. The specimen was PBMCs. The receptors come from a woman aged 40 to 50 in good health. Some clones in this sample may be carry-over from other donors' samples. The CDR3 runs from the conserved cysteine through the conserved F or W. The order of the fields is CDR3 DNA, CDR3 protein, clone size, CDR3 length, D gene, V gene, J gene. The D gene is left open where the match is weak. Some rows mark clone size as missing; the rest say once, few, many or name a class of expanded clone.

TGTGCCAGCACCCTTAGCCGGACAGGGCGCTGGGAGCAGTACTTC	CASTLSRTGRWEQYF	-	15	TRBD1	TRBV7-6	TRBJ2-7
TGCAGTGCTAGAGATTTCCCCGAGCAGTACTTC	CSARDFPEQYF	once	11	-	TRBV20-1	TRBJ2-7
TGTGCCATGACGGGACTAGCGGGAGATGAGCAGTACTTC	CAMTGLAGDEQYF	-	13	TRBD2	TRBV10-3	TRBJ2-7
TGTGCCAGCAGTTTAGGTGACAGGGACAGGGAAGCTTTCTTT	CASSLGDRDREAFF	-	14	TRBD1	TRBV28	TRBJ1-1
TGTGCCAGCAGCCAACTCGGGAGGGGCGGCTCAAACCCTCAGAACACTGAAGCTTTCTTT	CASSQLGRGGSNPQNTEAFF	many	20	-	TRBV4-2	TRBJ1-1
TGTGCCAGCAGCAAACGGCGAGAGCAGTACTTC	CASSKRREQYF	-	11	-	TRBV21-1	TRBJ2-7
TGTGCCAGTAGTATTACGGGAAACTACGAGCAGTACTTC	CASSITGNYEQYF	once	13	-	TRBV19	TRBJ2-7
TGTGCCAGCAGTTTACCCAATAAGCCCCAGCATTTT	CASSLPNKPQHF	-	12	-	TRBV28	TRBJ1-5
TGTGCCAGCAGTCTGGACAAGGCAGGAAACACCATATATTTT	CASSLDKAGNTIYF	few	14	-	TRBV28	TRBJ1-3
TGTGCCAGCAGGACAGGGGATTTTAGCAATCAGCCCCAGCATTTT	CASRTGDFSNQPQHF	-	15	TRBD1	TRBV19	TRBJ1-5
TGCAGCGTTTTGTTATCAGACGGACGGCCCCAGCATTTT	CSVLLSDGRPQHF	-	13	-	TRBV29-1	TRBJ1-5
TGTGCCAGCTCACCAGGGGGGGGTGGCGCAAATCAGCCCCAGCATTTT	CASSPGGGGANQPQHF	-	16	-	TRBV18	TRBJ1-5
TGTGCCAGTAGGGGGACAGGTGGTGGCTACACCTTC	CASRGTGGGYTF	-	12	TRBD1	TRBV19	TRBJ1-2
TGTGCCAGCTCACCGGTTATGTCAAAGGGCTTGGGAGCTTTCTTT	CASSPVMSKGLGAFF	-	15	-	TRBV18	TRBJ1-1
TGTGCCAGTAGTATTAAACTGTCGGGCGGACGCACAGATACGCAGTATTTT	CASSIKLSGGRTDTQYF	-	17	-	TRBV19	TRBJ2-3
TGTGCCAGCAGCTTACGTAGCGGGAGTGGAGAGACCCAGTACTTC	CASSLRSGSGETQYF	-	15	TRBD2	TRBV7-8	TRBJ2-5
TGCGCCAGCAGCCAAGAAAGGGTCTCTGCCTACGAGCAGTACTTC	CASSQERVSAYEQYF	-	15	-	TRBV4-1	TRBJ2-7
TGTGCCAGCAGTTACCGGGGAACTGGGGAGACCCAGTACTTC	CASSYRGTGETQYF	-	14	-	TRBV6-5	TRBJ2-5
TGTGCCAGCAGCGCCGACCACACCGGGGAGCTGTTTTTT	CASSADHTGELFF	few	13	-	TRBV9	TRBJ2-2
TGTGCCAGCAGCTTGGGGATTACCACAGATACGCAGTATTTT	CASSLGITTDTQYF	-	14	-	TRBV5-8	TRBJ2-3
TGTGCCAGCAGCTTAGGAGGCCAGGGGACTAATGAAAAACTGTTTTTT	CASSLGGQGTNEKLFF	-	16	-	TRBV7-9	TRBJ1-4
TGTGCCAGCAGTCAGTTCCTAGCGGGAGGGCGAGGTACGCAGTATTTT	CASSQFLAGGRGTQYF	-	16	TRBD2	TRBV28	TRBJ2-3
TGTGCCAGCAATTACGGGAACACTGAAGCTTTCTTT	CASNYGNTEAFF	-	12	-	TRBV28	TRBJ1-1
TGTGCCAGCAGTTTAAATGCGGTAGCCTATGGCTACACCTTC	CASSLNAVAYGYTF	-	14	-	TRBV28	TRBJ1-2
TGTGCCAGCAGTCCCTCGGGGACTAGCGGGAGTTACGAGCAGTACTTC	CASSPSGTSGSYEQYF	-	16	TRBD2	TRBV27	TRBJ2-7